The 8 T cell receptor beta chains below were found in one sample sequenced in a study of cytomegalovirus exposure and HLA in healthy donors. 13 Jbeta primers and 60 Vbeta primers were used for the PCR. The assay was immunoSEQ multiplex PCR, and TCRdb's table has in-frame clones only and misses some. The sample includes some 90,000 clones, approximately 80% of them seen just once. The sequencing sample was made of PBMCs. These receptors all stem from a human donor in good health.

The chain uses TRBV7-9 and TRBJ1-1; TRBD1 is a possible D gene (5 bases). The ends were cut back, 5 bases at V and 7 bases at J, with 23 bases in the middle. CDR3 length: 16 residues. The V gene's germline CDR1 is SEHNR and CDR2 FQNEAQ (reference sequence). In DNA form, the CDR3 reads TGTGCCAGCAGCCCGCCCCTTTCGGGGGGATCAGGTGAAGCTTTCTTT. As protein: CASSPPLSGGSGEAFF.

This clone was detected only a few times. The CDR3 DNA reads TGTGCCATCAGTGAGTCGAGGACACCCGGCCACGAGCAGTACTTC. This codes for CAISESRTPGHEQYF. This rearrangement joins TRBV10-3 to TRBJ2-7, with D perhaps matching TRBD1 (5 bases). Deletions cut 0 bases from V and 5 bases from J, with 14 bases between. The germline gives CDR1 ENHRY, CDR2 SYGVKD. The CDR3 has 15 residues.

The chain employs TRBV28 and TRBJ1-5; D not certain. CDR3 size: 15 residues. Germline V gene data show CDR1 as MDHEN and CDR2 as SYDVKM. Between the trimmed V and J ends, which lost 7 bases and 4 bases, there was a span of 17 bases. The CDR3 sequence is CASNRPRARNQPQHF. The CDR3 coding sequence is TGTGCCAGCAATAGGCCGAGGGCGAGGAATCAGCCCCAGCATTTT.

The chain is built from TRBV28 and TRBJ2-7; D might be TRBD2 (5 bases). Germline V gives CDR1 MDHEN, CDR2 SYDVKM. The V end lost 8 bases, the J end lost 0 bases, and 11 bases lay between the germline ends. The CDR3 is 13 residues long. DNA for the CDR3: TGTGCCAGCGGACCGGGGAGCTCCTACGAGCAGTACTTC. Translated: CASGPGSSYEQYF.

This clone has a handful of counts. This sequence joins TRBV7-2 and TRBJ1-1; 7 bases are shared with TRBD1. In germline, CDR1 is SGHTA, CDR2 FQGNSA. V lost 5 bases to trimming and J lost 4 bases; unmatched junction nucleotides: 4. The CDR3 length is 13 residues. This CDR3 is CASSIDRVTEAFF. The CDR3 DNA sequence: TGTGCCAGCAGCATCGACAGGGTCACTGAAGCTTTCTTT.

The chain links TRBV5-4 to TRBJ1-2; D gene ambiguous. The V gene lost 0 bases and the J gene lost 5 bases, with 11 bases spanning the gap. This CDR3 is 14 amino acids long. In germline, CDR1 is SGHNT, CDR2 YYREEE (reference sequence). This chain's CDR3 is CASSLVGPGYGYTF. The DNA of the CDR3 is TGTGCCAGCAGCTTGGTTGGCCCGGGGTATGGCTACACCTTC.

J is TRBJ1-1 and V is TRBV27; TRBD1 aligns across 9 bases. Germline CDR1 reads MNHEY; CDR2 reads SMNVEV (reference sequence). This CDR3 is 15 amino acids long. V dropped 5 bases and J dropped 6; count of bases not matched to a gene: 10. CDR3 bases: TGTGCCAGCAGTCTCTACAGGGGGCGGTACCCTGAAGCTTTCTTT. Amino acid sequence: CASSLYRGRYPEAFF.

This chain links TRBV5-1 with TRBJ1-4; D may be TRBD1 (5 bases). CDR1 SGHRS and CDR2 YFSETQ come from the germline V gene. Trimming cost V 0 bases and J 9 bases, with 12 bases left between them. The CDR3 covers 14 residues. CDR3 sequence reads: CASSLGREGKKLFF. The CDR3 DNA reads TGCGCCAGCAGCTTGGGCAGGGAGGGGAAAAAACTGTTTTTT.